This T cell receptor (beta chain) appears in the sequencing data of a study of cytomegalovirus exposure and HLA in healthy donors (dated by TCRdb to about 2017). Concerning the study at large: A later analysis indicated that the 120 or so validation repertoires were generated on the platform also employed for the 670 or so repertoires of the first cohort. The study was designed to test whether signatures of past pathogen exposure could be identified by cataloging public T cell receptors. Along with the approximately 650-subject first cohort, a separate validation cohort of over a hundred different subjects was used. To predict cytomegalovirus infection status, the study combined high-throughput TCR immunosequencing, statistical association of individual TCRs with disease status, and machine learning. Here is what the overall study found, with its caveats: The study gave a list of 150 to 200 TCR beta chains associated with cytomegalovirus. According to the authors, the approach could potentially be generalized to other disease states and immunological phenotypes. While some public TCRs were present in many individuals, most TCR sequences turned up only very rarely across donors. A later analysis lacked HLA typing for the validation cohort, so it scored co-occurrence in that cohort across all 120 or so repertoires. In both the original and validation cohorts, the classifier was reported to diagnose cytomegalovirus status with high specificity and sensitivity. In vitro tests confirmed that a few of the cytomegalovirus-associated TCR beta chains recognize cytomegalovirus antigens. In a later analysis, TCRs clustered in the first cohort were found to also tend to co-occur in the 100 to 150 validation repertoires, with 85% to 95% of cluster scores above 0.

About this clone: Its cognate antigen has yet to be identified. The input lacks base qualities; no much larger clone sits a single base away.

Receptor libraries were prepared by the immunoSEQ multiplex PCR assay. Under the source paper's analysis protocol: A statistical classification framework was built for diagnosing cytomegalovirus status from the catalog of TCR beta chain sequences. This immuneACCESS table, as held by TCRdb, lists in-frame sequences with V and J called but not all clones. Of the missing ones, under half trace to an unresolved V gene in checked studies; the others have no known cause. For V, J and clone size, that table is used; D and trimming come from the DNA. The sample table contains over 250,000 clones; only one count was recorded for approximately 86% of them. The ten largest account for over 1% of the sample. The donors were included in the validation cohort of over a hundred subjects, a group kept apart from the 666-subject first cohort. As encoded in the germline V gene, CDR1 is SQVTM while CDR2 is ANQGSEA. Taken from cysteine to phenylalanine, the CDR3 has 13 residues. Here the CDR3 DNA is all that survives: 39 bases in frame from base 1. The trim is 5 bases for V and 5 bases for J, with a gap of 14 bases between the germline ends.

The V and J genes are TRBV29-1 and TRBJ2-3; a weak D assignment points to TRBD1 (5 bases agree). The sample consisted of PBMCs. This TCR derives from a woman aged 25 to 39 in good health and CMV-seropositive. The sequenced DNA is TGCAGCGTTCGTAAAGGGGCCCAAGATACGCAGTATTTT. It encodes CSVRKGAQDTQYF.